The entry below describes one T cell receptor (beta chain). The antigen is not known. The data were obtained in a study of T cell responses to AZD1222 COVID-19 vaccine. Points from the study as a whole: Spike-specific TCR breadth and depth rose after two AZD1222 doses. Only after the peak T cell response were repertoires sampled.

Sequencing used immunoSEQ multiplex PCR; TCRdb keeps in-frame clones, though not all of them. Of over 100,000 clones listed, around 91% are singletons. Germline V CDR1 and CDR2: SNHLY, FYNNEI. V lost 3 bases and J lost 3, with 9 bases in between. The CDR3 totals 14 residues. The sample in question was peripheral blood, obtained on day 0 of AZD1222 vaccination. The chain employs TRBV2 and TRBJ1-5, with D unclear. This TCR was sampled from an adult in good health. CDR3 coding DNA: TGTGCCAGCAGTGATCGGACGGTCAATCAGCCCCAGCATTTT. Protein product: CASSDRTVNQPQHF.